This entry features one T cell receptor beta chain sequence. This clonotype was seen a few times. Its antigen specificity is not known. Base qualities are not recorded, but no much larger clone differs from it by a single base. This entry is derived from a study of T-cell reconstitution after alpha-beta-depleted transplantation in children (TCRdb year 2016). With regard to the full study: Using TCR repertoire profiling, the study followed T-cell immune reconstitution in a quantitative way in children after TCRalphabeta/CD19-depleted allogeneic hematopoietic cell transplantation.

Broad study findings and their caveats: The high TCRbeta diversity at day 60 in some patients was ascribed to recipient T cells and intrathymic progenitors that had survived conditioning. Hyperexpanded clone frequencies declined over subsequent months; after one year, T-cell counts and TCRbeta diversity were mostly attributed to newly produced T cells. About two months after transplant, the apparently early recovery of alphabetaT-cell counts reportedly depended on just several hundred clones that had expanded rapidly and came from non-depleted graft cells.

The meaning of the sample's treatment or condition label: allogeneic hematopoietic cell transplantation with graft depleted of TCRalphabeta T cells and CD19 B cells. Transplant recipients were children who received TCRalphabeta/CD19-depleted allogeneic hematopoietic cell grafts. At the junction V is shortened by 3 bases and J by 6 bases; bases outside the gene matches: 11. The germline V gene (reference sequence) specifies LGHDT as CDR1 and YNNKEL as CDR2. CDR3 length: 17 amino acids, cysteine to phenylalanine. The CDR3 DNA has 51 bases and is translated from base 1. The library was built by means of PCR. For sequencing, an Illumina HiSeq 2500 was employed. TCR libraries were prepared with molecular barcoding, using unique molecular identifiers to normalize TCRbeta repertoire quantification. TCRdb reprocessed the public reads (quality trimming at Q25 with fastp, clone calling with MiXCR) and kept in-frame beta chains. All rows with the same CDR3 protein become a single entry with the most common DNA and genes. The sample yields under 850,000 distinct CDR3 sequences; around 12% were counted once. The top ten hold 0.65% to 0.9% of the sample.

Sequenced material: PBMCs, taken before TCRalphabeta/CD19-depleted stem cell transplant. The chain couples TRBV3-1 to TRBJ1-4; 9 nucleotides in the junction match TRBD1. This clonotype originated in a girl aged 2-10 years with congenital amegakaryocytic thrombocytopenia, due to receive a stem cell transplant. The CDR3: CASSQNTGGSIYEKLFF. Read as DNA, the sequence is TGTGCCAGCAGCCAGAATACAGGGGGCTCTATTTATGAAAAACTGTTTTTT.